Described below is a single T cell receptor beta chain sequence and its context. Other DNA sequences within the sample encode an identical CDR3. The protocol was immunoSEQ multiplex PCR, while the TCRdb copy is restricted to in-frame clones and leaves out a portion. The sample consists of about 2 million clones, roughly 94% of them appearing once. V was pared by 2 bases and J by 5 bases, with 2 bases of the junction left unmatched. The CDR3 loop spans 13 amino acids. Germline CDR1 reads ENHRY; CDR2 reads SYGVKD. The sample is drawn from a study of shared clonotypes between healthy human individuals. Everyone who donated was a Caucasian adult who lived in Nashville, Tennessee.

The TCR was taken from a man aged 18 to 30 in good health. The V call is TRBV10-3, the J call TRBJ2-7, with 8 bases matching TRBD1. Sequencing was done on a sample of naive CD4+ T cells sorted from blood. Subset here: CD45RA+ positively selected. In DNA form, the CDR3 reads TGTGCCATCAGTGAGCAGGGGGCCAACGAGCAGTACTTC. Translating it yields CAISEQGANEQYF.